This T cell receptor beta chain was captured in a study of T cell repertoires in cytomegalovirus infection. Study-level background: From public TCR beta signatures came an indication of both CMV infection and matching HLA type.

TCRdb redid the calling of the reads with MiXCR, one entry per CDR3 protein. The table shows roughly 150,000 distinct CDR3 sequences, with about 20% occurring only once. Study-wide results and caveats: There were carriers of CMV plus the relevant HLA, and cumulative public TCR beta family frequency identified them.

Note on this clonotype: The antigen remains unidentified.

Germline values: CDR1 MGHRA, CDR2 YSYEKL. The CDR3 length is 15 residues. Trimming took 2 bases from V and 7 from J, leaving 12 bases between them. Sequencing was performed on CD8+ T cells from cultured PBMCs, taken from culture after CMV antigen stimulation. The sequence derives from a human donor in good health (CMV status not recorded). Some clones in this sample may be carry-over from other donors' samples. J is TRBJ1-6 and V is TRBV4-1; perhaps TRBD1 as D (5 bases). The CDR3 DNA reads TGCGCCAGCAGCCAAAGGGGTATTGAAAATTCACCCCTCCACTTT. The encoded protein is CASSQRGIENSPLHF.